The present T cell receptor (beta chain) was sequenced within a study of shared clonotypes between healthy human individuals. Trimming removed 2 bases from V and 5 bases from J; junction bases left unmatched: 2. Per the germline V gene, CDR1 is SGHRS and CDR2 is YFSETQ. The CDR3 length is 15 residues. Researchers partitioned CD4+ cells into CD45RA+ naive and CD45RA-negative memory subsets. Produced via immunoSEQ multiplex PCR; TCRdb's table is partial and in-frame only. The sample lists some 2,400,000 clones; approximately 94% were seen once. The TCR comes from a man aged 18 to 35 in good health. Input material: naive CD4+ T cells sorted from blood. Noted subset: CD45RA+ positively selected. The rearrangement joins TRBV5-1 to TRBJ2-2, with 11 bases lining up with TRBD1. The CDR3 region is CASSFGTGGTGELFF. CDR3 nucleotides: TGCGCCAGCAGCTTCGGGACAGGGGGGACCGGGGAGCTGTTTTTT.